The sequence of this T cell receptor (beta chain) was determined in a study of T cell responses to AZD1222 COVID-19 vaccine. Trimming cost V 2 bases and J 3 bases; bases outside gene matches: 9. CDR1 and CDR2 (germline): SGHRS, YFSETQ. The CDR3 is made up of 17 amino acids. Generated by immunoSEQ multiplex PCR, the TCRdb table keeps only in-frame clones and is missing some. This table has more than 90,000 clones, approximately 90% appearing once. The material was peripheral blood, obtained 28 days after the second AZD1222 dose. This TCR derives from an adult who received the AZD1222 COVID-19 vaccine. V is TRBV5-1 and J is TRBJ1-2; 11 bases align to TRBD1. CDR3 region: CASSFVGQGARDYGYTF. The DNA for the CDR3 is TGCGCCAGCAGCTTCGTAGGACAGGGGGCAAGGGACTATGGCTACACCTTC.